A single sample is the source of the 23 T cell receptor beta chains below, sequenced in a study of control samples from healthy donors and cancer patients. Method: immunoSEQ multiplex PCR; TCRdb's copy keeps in-frame clones and lacks some. The table shows some 130,000 clones, with 92% occurring only once. Input material: blood. Receptors originate from a woman aged 50 to 60 in good health.

The rearrangement links TRBV7-9 to TRBJ2-1; D possibly corresponds to TRBD1 (6 bases). This CDR3 has 11 amino acids. Germline V CDR1 and CDR2: SEHNR, FQNEAQ (reference sequence). V was cut by 2 bases and J by 12 bases, with 8 bases left in between. The CDR3 nucleotides read TGTGCCAGCAGCTTAATGGACAGGCAGTTCTTC. This encodes CASSLMDRQFF.

This chain joins TRBV6-1 and TRBJ2-5; possible D gene TRBD2, 6 bases. The length of the CDR3 is 13 residues. Trimming stripped 2 bases from V and 7 bases from J, with 11 bases between. Per the germline V gene, CDR1 is MNHNS and CDR2 is SASEGT. The CDR3 coding sequence is TGTGCCAGCAGTGAATTAGAGGGAGGGACCCAGTACTTC. It is translated as CASSELEGGTQYF.

The chain employs TRBV18 and TRBJ1-1; no reliable D call. The V and J ends lost 2 bases and 3 bases respectively, with 19 bases between them. Germline V gene sequence: CDR1 KGHSH, CDR2 LQKENI. The CDR3 extends over 17 amino acids. The CDR3 spells CASSPSQASISHTEAFF. Here the CDR3 DNA reads TGTGCCAGCTCACCATCTCAGGCCTCCATATCTCACACTGAAGCTTTCTTT.

This clone was seen a few times. The rearrangement joins TRBV11-2 to TRBJ2-1, with 8 bases fitting TRBD2. Germline CDR1 is SGHAT and CDR2 is FQNNGV. The CDR3 spans 14 residues. The ends lost 5 bases at V and 9 bases at J; junction bases unmatched: 9. CDR3 protein: CASSLSGSIIEQFF. CDR3 bases: TGTGCCAGCAGCCTAAGCGGGAGTATTATTGAGCAGTTCTTC.

The chain employs TRBV29-1 and TRBJ2-1; 14 bases are shared with TRBD2. From germline, CDR1 is SQVTM and CDR2 ANQGSEA. The CDR3 extends over 17 amino acids. The CDR3 DNA reads TGCAGAGCAGGGACTAGCGGGAGAGCGGCACCCTACAATGAGCAGTTCTTC. Protein: CRAGTSGRAAPYNEQFF.

This clone has only one observation. The gene calls are TRBV4-2 and TRBJ1-1; D possibly corresponds to TRBD1 (5 bases). V was trimmed by 0 bases and J by 2 bases, leaving 13 bases between them. The CDR3 spans 16 residues. Germline-derived CDR1 and CDR2 are LGHNA and YNFKEQ. CDR3 in DNA: TGTGCCAGCAGCCAAGATTCGGGGCGCGGAAACACTGAAGCTTTCTTT. Amino acid sequence: CASSQDSGRGNTEAFF.

Only one count was recorded for this clone. This rearrangement joins TRBV5-4 to TRBJ2-1; TRBD1 agrees at 10 bases. The CDR3 extends over 16 amino acids. V lost 0 bases to trimming and J lost 6 bases; unmatched junction nucleotides: 6. Germline CDR1 is SGHNT and CDR2 is YYREEE (reference sequence). The CDR3 DNA follows: TGTGCCAGCAGCTTGGGACAGGGGGCGATTGTCAATGAGCAGTTCTTC. This codes for CASSLGQGAIVNEQFF.

A remark on this clone: Other nucleotide sequences in the sample specify the same CDR3. The J gene is TRBJ1-2, the V gene TRBV28, with 7 bases fitting TRBD1. This CDR3 contains 15 residues. Germline lookup yields CDR1 MDHEN and CDR2 SYDVKM. V lost 2 bases, J lost 14 bases, and 17 bases stayed unmatched. The CDR3 reads CASSLRAGPGGRGTF. The CDR3 region has the DNA TGTGCCAGCAGTTTAAGGGCGGGTCCAGGGGGTCGGGGAACCTTC.

V is TRBV5-1 and J is TRBJ2-1, with D possibly being TRBD2 (5 bases). The germline V and J ends were trimmed by 3 bases and 0 bases, with 13 bases remaining between them. Germline V gene sequence: CDR1 SGHRS, CDR2 YFSETQ. The CDR3 runs 16 residues. The CDR3, as DNA: TGCGCCAGCAGCTCTGGACTGCGAAGCTCCTACAATGAGCAGTTCTTC. Translated, it gives CASSSGLRSSYNEQFF.

The gene calls are TRBV6-5 and TRBJ1-2; TRBD1 is a possible D gene (6 bases). The germline V gene has CDR1 MNHEY and CDR2 SVGAGI. Between the trimmed V and J ends, which lost 5 bases and 5 bases, there was a span of 15 bases. The CDR3 has 14 residues. The CDR3 coding sequence is TGTGCCAGCAGTCTTTCCCGGACAGCGTATGGCTACACCTTC. It is translated as CASSLSRTAYGYTF.

The chain uses TRBV6-5 and TRBJ1-4, with 8 nucleotides matching TRBD1. The CDR3 consists of 14 residues. V trimming: 5 bases; J trimming: 7 bases; junction bases outside the gene matches: 6. CDR1 is MNHEY and CDR2 is SVGAGI in the germline V gene. CDR3: CASSPQGVGEKLFF. DNA of the CDR3: TGTGCCAGCAGTCCACAGGGGGTGGGTGAAAAACTGTTTTTT.

The genes are TRBV2 and TRBJ2-1, with 9 bases that match TRBD1. With 5 bases clipped from V and 8 bases from J, the junction kept 4 bases outside the gene matches. CDR1 is SNHLY, CDR2 FYNNEI, per germline. The CDR3 covers 13 residues. The CDR3 reads CASSRTGDDEQFF. CDR3 nucleotides: TGTGCCAGCAGTCGGACAGGGGATGATGAGCAGTTCTTC. Based on the CDR3 plus reference TRBV2 and TRBJ2-1, the full variable domain is EPEVTQTPSHQVTQMGQEVILRCVPISNHLYFYWYRQILGQKVEFLVSFYNNEISEKSEIFDDQFSVERPDGSNFTLKIRSTKLEDSAMYFCASSRTGDDEQFFGPGTRLTVL.

The V call is TRBV10-3, the J call TRBJ2-6; tentative D call: TRBD1 (5 bases). V lost 0 bases, J lost 0 bases, and 6 bases lay in between. This CDR3 has 16 residues. CDR1 ENHRY and CDR2 SYGVKD come from the germline V gene. The CDR3 reads CAISESGPSGANVLTF. CDR3 DNA sequence: TGTGCCATCAGTGAGTCGGGGCCCTCTGGGGCCAACGTCCTGACTTTC.

The gene calls are TRBV7-8 and TRBJ1-1; no clear D gene. Between the trimmed V and J ends, which lost 3 bases and 4 bases, there was a span of 18 bases. Germline assignment: CDR1 SGHVS and CDR2 FQNEAQ. There are 16 residues in the CDR3. The CDR3 loop is CASSFPPGRRATEAFF. As DNA, the CDR3 is TGTGCCAGCAGCTTCCCCCCCGGGCGCCGCGCCACTGAAGCTTTCTTT.

The chain couples TRBV12-5 to TRBJ2-7; D is uncertain. The CDR3 has 11 amino acids. Germline V gives CDR1 LGHNT, CDR2 FRNRAP. Between the trimmed V and J ends, which lost 6 bases and 4 bases, there was a span of 7 bases. CDR3 DNA sequence: TGTGCTAGTGGCCCCGGGTACGAGCAGTACTTC. Its protein product is CASGPGYEQYF.

This CDR3 reads CASSLVGVGYGYTF. The CDR3 DNA reads as TGTGCCAGCAGCTTAGTCGGTGTTGGCTATGGCTACACCTTC. J is TRBJ1-2 and V is TRBV7-9, with D uncertain. Germline CDR1 reads SEHNR; CDR2 reads FQNEAQ (reference sequence). CDR3 size: 14 residues. Trimming took off 1 base at V and 4 bases at J, with 10 bases between the two ends.

V gene TRBV6-4 combines with J gene TRBJ2-2, with TRBD2 matching over 7 bases. CDR1 and CDR2 (germline): MRHNA, SNTAGT. The CDR3 is 14 residues long. Trimming took 2 bases from V and 3 from J; bases not matched to a gene: 0. CDR3 DNA sequence: TGTGCCAGCAGTGACGGACTAGACACCGGGGAGCTGTTTTTT. This translates into CASSDGLDTGELFF.

The V gene is TRBV5-1, the J gene TRBJ1-1; D remains ambiguous. Germline CDR1 SGHRS, CDR2 YFSETQ. This CDR3 has 17 residues. V was clipped by 0 bases and J by 2 bases, with 17 bases between them. The CDR3 DNA is TGCGCCAGCAGCTTGGGTCGACAAGTCTGGGGTAACACTGAAGCTTTCTTT. The encoded protein is CASSLGRQVWGNTEAFF. Together with reference TRBV5-1 and TRBJ1-1, the CDR3 gives the full variable domain: KAGVTQTPRYLIKTRGQQVTLSCSPISGHRSVSWYQQTPGQGLQFLFEYFSETQRNKGNFPGRFSGRQFSNSRSEMNVSTLELGDSALYLCASSLGRQVWGNTEAFFGQGTRLTVV.

This clone is a singleton in its sample. The rearrangement joins TRBV30 to TRBJ1-4, with D possibly matching TRBD1 (5 bases). The CDR3 length is 15 residues. With 1 base removed from V and 2 bases from J, the gap between germline ends came to 11 bases. CDR1 and CDR2 from the germline V gene are GTSNPN and SVGIG (reference sequence). CDR3 sequence (DNA): TGTGCCTGGAGTGGGGGGAGGGTTACTAATGAAAAACTGTTTTTT. Translation: CAWSGGRVTNEKLFF.

The chain joins TRBV6-5 to TRBJ1-2; 9 positions agree with TRBD1. The junction had 4 bases not matched to a gene; V was cut back by 7 bases and J by 4 bases. Per germline, CDR1 MNHEY and CDR2 SVGAGI. The CDR3 covers 13 residues. The CDR3 loop is CASNGQGPYGYTF. CDR3 bases: TGTGCCAGCAACGGACAGGGGCCCTATGGCTACACCTTC.

CDR3 sequence: CASSRDQENSPLHF. Written as DNA, the CDR3 is TGTGCCAGTAGTCGGGACCAAGAGAATTCACCCCTCCACTTT. The chain joins TRBV19 to TRBJ1-6, with a weak D call TRBD1 (5 bases). Germline CDR1 reads LNHDA; CDR2 reads SQIVND (reference sequence). Trimming pared 5 bases from V and 7 bases from J, leaving 12 bases between. This CDR3 is 14 amino acids long.

The chain uses TRBV30 and TRBJ1-3; no definite D call. Trimming took 0 bases from V and 4 from J, leaving 10 bases between them. The germline CDR1 and CDR2 sequences are GTSNPN and SVGIG (reference sequence). The CDR3 is made up of 14 amino acids. CDR3 loop: CAWSVRARGNTIYF. DNA of the CDR3: TGTGCCTGGAGTGTACGCGCCAGGGGAAACACCATATATTTT.

This clone has only one observation. The sample holds other DNA sequences that translate to the same CDR3. This CDR3 is CASSPRETQYF. The CDR3 nucleotides are TGTGCCAGCTCACCGAGGGAGACCCAGTACTTC. The chain is built from TRBV18 and TRBJ2-5; no clear D gene. V was trimmed by 3 bases and J by 5 bases, leaving 4 bases between them. The germline CDR1 and CDR2 sequences are KGHSH and LQKENI. This CDR3 has 11 residues.